The TCR beta chain described here comes from a study of blood T cell repertoires in COVID-19. Overall study: Both acute and convalescent COVID-19 samples were obtained from the United States, Italy and Spain. PBMCs, B-cell-depleted T cells, or T cells provided the cDNA or gDNA that made up the material.

This clone has just one count. V dropped 6 bases and J dropped 4; count of bases not matched to a gene: 4. CDR1 is MNHEY, CDR2 SVGAGI, per germline. CDR3 length: 14 residues. Under the authors' procedure: From reference gene primer amplification, estimates of nucleated cell counts were derived. The protocol was immunoSEQ multiplex PCR, while the TCRdb copy is restricted to in-frame clones and leaves out a portion. V, J and clone size derive from that table, while D and trimming were established from the DNA sequence. The data show about 170,000 clones, with roughly 80% seen just once and roughly 14% held by the top ten.

The TCR originated in a woman between 70 and 85 years old with COVID-19, enrolled during active disease. Sequences were obtained from peripheral blood. The gene calls are TRBV6-5 and TRBJ2-7, with 12 bases lining up with TRBD2. CDR3 residues: CASSRTSGKYEQYF. CDR3 coding DNA: TGTGCCAGCAGCAGGACTAGCGGGAAGTACGAGCAGTACTTC.